One sample yielded the 21 T cell receptor beta chains listed below, sequenced in a study of blood T cell repertoires in COVID-19. TCRdb's table, derived via immunoSEQ multiplex PCR, lists solely in-frame clones and lacks some. The sample yields 100,000 to 120,000 clones, approximately 83% seen once. Material for sequencing was peripheral blood. These receptors originate from a woman in her 70s with acute or convalescent COVID-19.

The chain recombines TRBV2 with TRBJ1-1; D is ambiguous. Trimming took off 0 bases at V and 6 bases at J, with 14 bases between the two ends. Germline V CDR1 and CDR2: SNHLY, FYNNEI. The CDR3 consists of 15 residues. The CDR3 loop reads CASSEAPRSSAEAFF. The CDR3 DNA is TGTGCCAGCAGTGAAGCGCCAAGGAGCAGCGCTGAAGCTTTCTTT.

This sequence joins TRBV3-1 (or the pseudogene TRBV3-2) and TRBJ1-2; maybe TRBD1 (5 bases). The germline gives CDR1 LGHDT, CDR2 YNNKEL (reference sequence). Deletions cut 6 bases from V and 2 bases from J, with 10 bases between. This CDR3 comprises 13 residues. Here the CDR3 DNA reads TGTGCCAGCAGAAATCGGGGGAACTATGGCTACACCTTC. Encoded protein: CASRNRGNYGYTF.

This chain links TRBV7-2 with TRBJ1-4, with a weak D call TRBD1 (5 bases). Per the germline V gene, CDR1 is SGHTA and CDR2 is FQGNSA. With 4 bases removed from V and 7 bases from J, the gap between germline ends came to 10 bases. The CDR3 loop spans 13 amino acids. Here the CDR3 DNA reads TGTGCCAGCAGCTGGGGGGGGATTGAAAAACTGTTTTTT. It specifies CASSWGGIEKLFF. The full variable domain, completed using reference TRBV7-2 and TRBJ1-4, is GAGVSQSPSNKVTEKGKDVELRCDPISGHTALYWYRQSLGQGLEFLIYFQGNSAPDKSGLPSDRFSAERTGGSVSTLTIQRTQQEDSAVYLCASSWGGIEKLFFGSGTQLSVL.

The genes are TRBV6-6 and TRBJ2-3, with D uncertain. The germline V and J ends were trimmed by 6 bases and 4 bases, with 2 bases remaining between them. The length of the CDR3 is 10 residues. Germline lookup yields CDR1 MNHNY and CDR2 SVGAGI (reference sequence). The chain's CDR3 is CASSADTQYF. The CDR3 region has the DNA TGTGCCAGCAGCGCAGATACGCAGTATTTT.

J is TRBJ1-1 and V is TRBV27; D is uncertain. Germline CDR1 is MNHEY and CDR2 is SMNVEV (reference sequence). CDR3 size: 20 residues. The V end lost 4 bases, the J end lost 0 bases, and 27 bases lay between the germline ends. CDR3 bases: TGTGCCAGCAGTTATGGCCCCCCTCATAAACCCTTCCTCTTGAACACTGAAGCTTTCTTT. This encodes CASSYGPPHKPFLLNTEAFF.

J is TRBJ2-5 and V is TRBV3-1 (or the pseudogene TRBV3-2), with TRBD1 as a possible D gene (5 bases). V was clipped by 4 bases and J by 7 bases, with 13 bases between them. The V gene's germline CDR1 is LGHDT and CDR2 YNNKEL (reference sequence). The CDR3 consists of 13 residues. The CDR3 sequence is CASSLGQRGTQYF. Here the CDR3 DNA reads TGTGCCAGCAGCCTCGGACAAAGAGGGACCCAGTACTTC.

The V gene is TRBV12-3 or TRBV12-4, the J gene TRBJ2-7, with TRBD2 matching over 7 bases. The CDR3 is 13 residues long. Losses at the gene ends were 8 bases for V and 5 bases for J; bases not matched to a gene: 9. DNA of the CDR3: TGTGCCAGCTCCTTAGGGAGGGCCCACGAGCAGTACTTC. Translating it yields CASSLGRAHEQYF.

The CDR3 sequence is CASSPTNLNTEAFF. The CDR3 coding sequence is TGTGCCAGCAGCCCCACAAATTTGAACACTGAAGCTTTCTTT. The V gene is TRBV7-2, the J gene TRBJ1-1; D unclear. In germline, CDR1 is SGHTA, CDR2 FQGNSA. Trimming removed 5 bases at V and 0 bases at J, with 10 bases between. The CDR3 totals 14 residues.

This chain joins TRBV5-1 and TRBJ2-5, with a weak D call TRBD1 (6 bases). The ends were cut back, 4 bases at V and 2 bases at J, with 15 bases in the middle. Germline V gives CDR1 SGHRS, CDR2 YFSETQ. CDR3 size: 15 residues. The CDR3 protein is CASSPGWQGQETQYF. CDR3 nucleotides: TGCGCCAGCAGCCCGGGATGGCAGGGGCAAGAGACCCAGTACTTC.

This clone is a singleton in its sample. The V gene is TRBV5-4, the J gene TRBJ1-1, with D unclear. This CDR3 is 15 amino acids long. V was trimmed by 6 bases and J by 3 bases, leaving 18 bases between them. Germline-derived CDR1 and CDR2 are SGHNT and YYREEE (reference sequence). CDR3 nucleotides: TGTGCCAGCACCCCGGCGCCTCCCGAGGACACTGAAGCTTTCTTT. It codes for CASTPAPPEDTEAFF.

The chain is built from TRBV29-1 and TRBJ1-1; TRBD1 might be the D (5 bases). Germline CDR1 and CDR2: SQVTM and ANQGSEA. V lost 4 bases and J lost 1, with 19 bases in between. The CDR3 loop spans 16 amino acids. CDR3 protein: CSVAGLINSPNTEAFF. The DNA of the CDR3 is TGCAGCGTTGCGGGACTTATCAACTCGCCGAACACTGAAGCTTTCTTT.

The chain recombines TRBV7-9 with TRBJ1-2; no definite D call. V lost 1 base and J lost 4, with 7 bases in between. The CDR3 runs to 13 residues. Per germline, CDR1 SEHNR and CDR2 FQNEAQ (reference sequence). The chain's CDR3 is CASSLGSIYGYTF. CDR3 in DNA: TGTGCCAGCAGCTTAGGTAGTATCTATGGCTACACCTTC.

The chain couples TRBV28 to TRBJ1-2; the D is unclear. Germline assignment: CDR1 MDHEN and CDR2 SYDVKM. The CDR3 covers 14 residues. Trimming left V 3 bases short and J 6 bases short, with 14 bases between. The chain's CDR3 is CASSFPGSSDGYTF. The DNA for the CDR3 is TGTGCCAGCAGTTTTCCGGGGAGTTCTGATGGCTACACCTTC.

This chain links TRBV18 with TRBJ1-1; D uncertain. The CDR3 totals 14 residues. V lost 1 base, J lost 4 bases, and 10 bases lay in between. Per the germline V gene, CDR1 is KGHSH and CDR2 is LQKENI. Written as DNA, the CDR3 is TGTGCCAGCTCACCACTCGCAGTACCCACTGAAGCTTTCTTT. Encoded protein: CASSPLAVPTEAFF.

As regards this clone: This same CDR3 is encoded by further DNA sequences in the sample. The chain couples TRBV5-1 to TRBJ2-3; D uncertain. In germline, CDR1 is SGHRS, CDR2 YFSETQ. The CDR3 is made up of 14 amino acids. Trimming removed 1 base from V and 2 bases from J, with 8 bases in between. The CDR3 spells CASSLIPSTDTQYF. For the CDR3, the DNA is TGCGCCAGCAGCTTGATCCCGTCCACAGATACGCAGTATTTT.

This chain uses TRBV5-8 with TRBJ2-1, with TRBD1 identical over 8 bases. Losses at the gene ends were 3 bases for V and 9 bases for J; bases not matched to a gene: 2. This CDR3 comprises 12 residues. CDR1 is SGHTS, CDR2 YDEGEE, per germline. The CDR3 spells CASSWTGTEQFF. CDR3 bases: TGTGCCAGCAGCTGGACAGGGACTGAGCAGTTCTTC.

The J gene is TRBJ1-2, the V gene TRBV19; D not certain. Germline V gives CDR1 LNHDA, CDR2 SQIVND (reference sequence). The CDR3 is 13 amino acids. Trimming took 7 bases from V and 1 from J, leaving 10 bases between them. The CDR3 nucleotides are TGTGCCAGTACCCCGACGGGTAACTATGGCTACACCTTC. This encodes CASTPTGNYGYTF.

The CDR3, as DNA: TGTGCCACCAGTTCAGCGGGAGAGATATCAGATACGCAGTATTTT. It encodes CATSSAGEISDTQYF. The genes are TRBV24-1 and TRBJ2-3; 8 bases map to TRBD2. Germline V CDR1 and CDR2: KGHDR, SFDVKD. The ends lost 6 bases at V and 4 bases at J; junction bases unmatched: 8. This CDR3 comprises 15 residues.

This clone was observed a single time. This chain joins TRBV9 and TRBJ2-1; 11 nucleotides line up with TRBD2. Trimming removed 6 bases from V and 4 bases from J; junction bases left unmatched: 6. This CDR3 has 15 amino acids. The germline V gene has CDR1 SGDLS and CDR2 YYNGEE. This chain's CDR3 is CASTPTSGEYNEQFF. In nucleotides, the CDR3 is TGTGCCAGCACCCCGACTAGCGGGGAGTACAATGAGCAGTTCTTC.

This CDR3 reads CASSQLNRVNEKLFF. CDR3 nucleotide sequence: TGTGCCAGCAGCCAATTGAACCGAGTTAATGAAAAACTGTTTTTT. V and J are TRBV3-1 (or the pseudogene TRBV3-2) and TRBJ1-4; D is undetermined. Per the germline V gene, CDR1 is LGHDT and CDR2 is YNNKEL (reference sequence). V lost 2 bases to trimming and J lost 4 bases, with 11 bases between them. The CDR3 runs 15 residues.

This clone has just a few counts. The rearrangement uses TRBV30 and TRBJ2-3; 8 bases are shared with TRBD2. V shed 2 bases and J 6 bases; nucleotides not matched to a gene: 13. The length of the CDR3 is 16 residues. Germline-derived CDR1 and CDR2 are GTSNPN and SVGIG (reference sequence). The CDR3 DNA follows: TGTGCCTGGAGTACCGGTTGGGGTAGCGGGAAGGATACGCAGTATTTT. Translated, it gives CAWSTGWGSGKDTQYF.